This T cell receptor (beta chain) was found in a study of persistence of HIV-infected CD4 T cells (TCRdb year 2020). At the level of the whole study: CMV- and HIV-1 Gag-responding CD4+ T cells were isolated from ART-treated individuals so that antigen-driven clonal expansion of HIV-1-infected cells could be examined. For the TCR cluster analysis across participants, 8 or 9 participants were included for CMV and 6 or 7 participants for Gag. Apart from a couple of participants who underwent leukapheresis at a single time point, peripheral blood samples of up to 180 mL were collected from participants at multiple time points. The median time participants had been on suppressive ART was 7 to 9 years. The clonality of all cells in each sorted population was measured by TCRbeta sequencing, and the clonality of infected cells was measured by proviral sequencing.

As concerns this clone: It lacks a known antigen. No base-level quality is on record; no much larger clone is a single base apart.

CDR1 is given as SGHVS and CDR2 as FNYEAQ, both from the germline V gene. Relative to germline, V is 1 base shorter and J is 7 bases shorter, with 8 bases between their ends. From cysteine to phenylalanine, the CDR3 is 13 amino acids long. The read is trimmed to its CDR3 DNA, 39 bases read in frame from base 1. Study-wide conclusions, independent of this receptor: Few individuals were included in the study, and only a limited range of antigens was tested. Bulk TCR analyses could not be limited to the rare CMV-responding cells that actually contained HIV-1 proviruses. Within the same sorted populations, how oligoclonal the TCRs were correlated with how oligoclonal the proviruses were. Antigen-responding cells were enriched for degenerate expanded CDR3beta sequences, which suggests convergent selection of CD4+ responses to CMV and Gag. TCRbeta richness in CMV- and Gag-responding cells was significantly lower than in anti-CD3/anti-CD28-responding cells; CMV-responding cells had higher oligoclonality than CD3/CD28-stimulated and Gag-responding cells.

This specimen's treatment or condition label, interpreted: suppressive antiretroviral therapy. Lysates of CMV-infected fibroblasts were used at around 10 ug/mL for cell stimulation. Memory CD4+ T cells that did not respond, being CD40L-negative, CD69-negative and CD45RO-high, were sorted as memory populations depleted of antigen-responding cells. Participants were HIV-1-infected adults who started suppressive ART during chronic infection. For at least 4 years, the participants' plasma HIV-1 RNA had been undetectable, below 50 copies/mL. To be included, participants needed a CD4+ T cell count above 400 cells/uL and a positive CMV serology. Before stimulation, PBMCs were isolated using density centrifugation and depleted of CD8+ T cells. For 18 hours, CD8-depleted PBMCs were stimulated with anti-CD28/CD49d costimulation, a CD40-blocking antibody, and enfuvirtide, which was added to prevent new infections. Cells were sorted on a Beckman Coulter MoFlo Legacy or XDP sorter, with propidium iodide excluding dead cells. Genomic DNA was extracted with the QIAamp DNA Mini Kit for samples above one million cells, otherwise with the Quick-DNA Microprep Kit.

The immunoSEQ hsTCRB assay version 4 in survey mode was used to sequence TCRbeta repertoires from genomic DNA. Genomic DNA was diluted to 8.5 to 10 ng/uL, using up to about 1 ug per sample for TCRbeta sequencing. The paper's processing steps were these. TCRbeta data were analyzed in ImmunoSeq Analyzer 3.0, with diversity computed on productive nucleotide rearrangements. The improved Chao index was used to estimate lower-bound TCR diversity, and the Gini coefficient was used to estimate clonality using the Immunarch R package. Nucleotide rearrangements that differed but encoded the same CDR3beta amino acid sequence were counted as separate clonotypes. Differential abundance analysis identified TCRbeta sequences significantly enriched in antigen-responding cells relative to anti-CD3/anti-CD28-activated cells. GLIPH2 clustered TCRs by predicted peptide-MHC specificity, both within individual participants and across merged participant data sets. Drawn from immuneACCESS, this table holds only the in-frame rearrangements with V and J called that TCRdb kept. Clones are partly lost; checked studies trace under half to an unresolved V gene and leave the rest unexplained. Clonal size and the V and J genes are those of that table, whereas D and trimming came from the DNA. The sample contains tens of thousands of clones, almost 85% of them found a single time. Around 4.6% of the sample is held by the ten biggest clonotypes.

The receptor's source is an adult man with HIV who was CMV-seropositive. Sequencing was performed on CD4+ T cells sorted from PBMCs after approximately 20-hour stimulation, taken from a patient who received antiretroviral therapy. Read against the paper, the sample's cell subset or site label means: CD40L-CD69- CD45RO-high memory CD4 T cells not responding to CMV lysate. The V and J genes are TRBV7-6 and TRBJ2-1; TRBD1 might be the D gene, on 5 matching bases. The DNA sequence reads TGTGCCAGCAGCTTAGAGGGGTTGAATGAGCAGTTCTTC. This sequence encodes CASSLEGLNEQFF.